These 21 T cell receptor beta chains came from one sample sequenced in a study of cytomegalovirus exposure and HLA in healthy donors. The PCR had 60 Vbeta and 13 Jbeta primers. The data were produced by immunoSEQ multiplex PCR, yet TCRdb's version contains in-frame clones alone and is incomplete. The repertoire holds about 190,000 clones, with around 88% as singletons. The sequencing input was PBMCs. The origin of the receptors is a woman under 40 in good health and CMV-seronegative.

The chain recombines TRBV19 with TRBJ2-1, with a tentative D call TRBD2 (5 bases). The V end lost 6 bases, the J end lost 6 bases, and 12 bases lay between the germline ends. Germline assignment: CDR1 LNHDA and CDR2 SQIVND (reference sequence). This CDR3 comprises 13 residues. The CDR3 coding sequence is TGTGCCAGTAGCTCGGGTGCGGGCAATGAGCAGTTCTTC. Translated: CASSSGAGNEQFF.

The J gene is TRBJ2-1, the V gene TRBV6-1; no reliable D call. CDR1 is MNHNS and CDR2 is SASEGT in the germline V gene. This CDR3 has 11 residues. V lost 7 bases and J lost 7, with 8 bases in between. The DNA for the CDR3 is TGTGCCAGCACCCACTGGAATGAGCAGTTCTTC. Protein: CASTHWNEQFF.

This rearrangement joins TRBV19 to TRBJ2-7; the match to TRBD2 covers 9 bases. The CDR3 sequence is 15 residues long. CDR1 and CDR2 from the germline V gene are LNHDA and SQIVND (reference sequence). The trim removed 9 bases at V and 5 bases at J, leaving 14 bases unmatched. CDR3: CARQPRLAAPHEQYF. In nucleotides, the CDR3 is TGTGCCAGACAACCCCGACTAGCGGCACCGCACGAGCAGTACTTC.

The gene calls are TRBV7-9 and TRBJ2-7; D unclear. Trimming shortened V by 5 bases and J by 3 bases, and 11 bases separated the two germline ends. The CDR3 length is 13 residues. Germline V gene data show CDR1 as SEHNR and CDR2 as FQNEAQ (reference sequence). The CDR3 reads CASSHDWNYEQYF. As DNA, the CDR3 is TGTGCCAGCAGCCACGACTGGAACTACGAGCAGTACTTC.

The chain couples TRBV18 to TRBJ2-5; no definite D call. The CDR3 covers 13 residues. The germline gives CDR1 KGHSH, CDR2 LQKENI. V lost 4 bases to trimming and J lost 2 bases, with 8 bases between them. The chain's CDR3 is CASSRASQETQYF. CDR3 nucleotide sequence: TGTGCCAGCTCACGGGCCAGTCAAGAGACCCAGTACTTC. The entire variable domain, with the rest obtained from reference TRBV18 and TRBJ2-5, is as follows: NAGVMQNPRHLVRRRGQEARLRCSPMKGHSHVYWYRQLPEEGLKFMVYLQKENIIDESGMPKERFSAEFPKEGPSILRIQQVVRGDSAAYFCASSRASQETQYFGPGTRLLVL.

The gene calls are TRBV4-2 and TRBJ2-1; tentative D call: TRBD2 (6 bases). The V end was cut by 0 bases, the J end by 2 bases, with 11 bases between. This CDR3 is built from 16 residues. CDR1 and CDR2 (germline): LGHNA, YNFKEQ. The CDR3 region has the DNA TGTGCCAGCAGCCAAGAGAGCGGGCTCCCCTACAATGAGCAGTTCTTC. This sequence encodes CASSQESGLPYNEQFF.

The CDR3 reads CASSPPGTSGRRDTQYF. The DNA for the CDR3 is TGTGCCAGCAGCCCGCCCGGGACTAGCGGGAGGAGGGATACGCAGTATTTT. The chain combines TRBV7-9 with TRBJ2-3; 15 bases align to TRBD2. The junction had 9 bases not matched to a gene; V was cut back by 5 bases and J by 6 bases. From germline, CDR1 is SEHNR and CDR2 FQNEAQ (reference sequence). The length of the CDR3 is 17 residues.

Here the CDR3 reads CASSDDRDNEQFF. Written as DNA, the CDR3 is TGTGCCAGCAGCGACGACAGGGACAATGAGCAGTTCTTC. This chain connects TRBV7-8 to TRBJ2-1; 7 nucleotides agree with TRBD1. The CDR3 length is 13 residues. Germline V gene lookup returns CDR1 SGHVS and CDR2 FQNEAQ. V was pared by 5 bases and J by 5 bases, with 3 bases of the junction left unmatched.

The J gene is TRBJ2-3, the V gene TRBV2, with TRBD2 matching over 11 bases. The ends lost 4 bases at V and 5 bases at J; junction bases unmatched: 5. Looked up from germline, CDR1 is SNHLY and CDR2 is FYNNEI. This CDR3 is 15 amino acids long. Here the CDR3 reads CASSGSSGRRDTQYF. DNA of the CDR3: TGTGCCAGCAGTGGTTCTAGCGGGAGGAGAGATACGCAGTATTTT.

This clone was counted a single time. The chain is built from TRBV5-1 and TRBJ2-1; 9 bases line up with TRBD1. The CDR3 runs to 16 residues. The germline V gene has CDR1 SGHRS and CDR2 YFSETQ. With 2 bases clipped from V and 6 bases from J, the junction kept 9 bases outside the gene matches. CDR3 bases: TGCGCCAGCAGCTTAGGGACAGGGTCCATCGGCAATGAGCAGTTCTTC. Translated: CASSLGTGSIGNEQFF.

The chain couples TRBV7-9 to TRBJ1-4; maybe TRBD1 (6 bases). Germline V gene sequence: CDR1 SEHNR, CDR2 FQNEAQ (reference sequence). Trimming cost V 5 bases and J 0 bases, with 13 bases left between them. The CDR3 is 16 amino acids. CDR3 sequence (DNA): TGTGCCAGCAGCCCGACAGGAGCCGCAACTAATGAAAAACTGTTTTTT. Translated, it gives CASSPTGAATNEKLFF.

This chain joins TRBV18 and TRBJ1-1; 7 positions agree with TRBD1. With 6 bases clipped from V and 6 bases from J, the junction kept 4 bases outside the gene matches. CDR1 is KGHSH and CDR2 is LQKENI in the germline V gene. The CDR3 is 12 residues long. The CDR3 DNA reads TGTGCCAGCTCTACAGGGGTCCCTGAAGCTTTCTTT. Residues: CASSTGVPEAFF.

The chain recombines TRBV30 with TRBJ1-2, with a weak D call TRBD1 (6 bases). Germline V gene sequence: CDR1 GTSNPN, CDR2 SVGIG (reference sequence). This CDR3 is 13 amino acids long. V was trimmed by 1 base and J by 4 bases, leaving 10 bases between them. The CDR3: CAWSDRVFYGYTF. For the CDR3, the DNA is TGTGCCTGGAGTGACAGGGTGTTCTATGGCTACACCTTC.

The chain has TRBV5-1 and TRBJ2-1; D not resolved. CDR3 size: 12 residues. Germline-derived CDR1 and CDR2 are SGHRS and YFSETQ. V lost 0 bases to trimming and J lost 8 bases, with 6 bases between them. Here the CDR3 reads CASSLVPDEQFF. DNA for the CDR3: TGCGCCAGCAGCTTGGTCCCGGATGAGCAGTTCTTC.

The chain employs TRBV11-3 and TRBJ2-2; weak D call: TRBD1 (6 bases). Between the trimmed V and J ends, which lost 1 base and 1 base, there was a span of 16 bases. The germline gives CDR1 SGHNT, CDR2 YENEEA. This CDR3 has 18 amino acids. Written as DNA, the CDR3 is TGTGCCAGCAGCTTAGCGGTGTTCGGGACACAGAACACCGGGGAGCTGTTTTTT. Its translation: CASSLAVFGTQNTGELFF.

J is TRBJ1-1 and V is TRBV19; 9 bases are a match to TRBD1. Germline CDR1 is LNHDA and CDR2 is SQIVND (reference sequence). The trim removed 4 bases at V and 1 base at J, leaving 4 bases unmatched. CDR3 size: 15 residues. The CDR3: CASSTGTGTNTEAFF. The CDR3 DNA is TGTGCCAGTAGTACCGGGACAGGGACGAACACTGAAGCTTTCTTT.

The chain combines TRBV6-1 with TRBJ1-2; TRBD1 matches at 7 bases. V lost 6 bases to trimming and J lost 4 bases; unmatched junction nucleotides: 5. The CDR3 has 13 amino acids. Germline CDR1 reads MNHNS; CDR2 reads SASEGT. CDR3 amino acids: CASSRGVLYGYTF. CDR3 DNA sequence: TGTGCCAGCAGCAGGGGGGTCCTCTATGGCTACACCTTC.

The rearrangement joins TRBV7-6 to TRBJ2-2; weak D call: TRBD2 (5 bases). CDR1 and CDR2 (germline): SGHVS, FNYEAQ. This CDR3 region has 16 residues. V was pared by 2 bases and J by 0 bases, with 10 bases between. CDR3 amino acids: CASSLLADANTGELFF. The CDR3 DNA reads TGTGCCAGCAGCTTACTAGCAGACGCGAACACCGGGGAGCTGTTTTTT.

This CDR3 is CASRWTDSSNYGYTF. CDR3 DNA: TGTGCCAGCAGGTGGACAGACTCCTCGAACTATGGCTACACCTTC. The chain has TRBV6-1 and TRBJ1-2; tentative D call: TRBD1 (6 bases). Trimming took off 6 bases at V and 2 bases at J, with 16 bases between the two ends. The CDR3 extends over 15 amino acids. From germline, CDR1 is MNHNS and CDR2 SASEGT.

In nucleotides, the CDR3 is TGCGCCAGCAGCGGACTAGCGGGGACCAATGAGCAGTTCTTC. Its translation: CASSGLAGTNEQFF. V gene TRBV4-1 combines with J gene TRBJ2-1, with 12 bases matching TRBD2. CDR3 length: 14 amino acids. Germline values: CDR1 MGHRA, CDR2 YSYEKL. V lost 5 bases and J lost 6; bases outside the gene matches: 2.

V gene TRBV5-4 combines with J gene TRBJ2-3, with 9 bases aligning to TRBD2. The J segment lost 2 bases and the V segment lost 5 bases, leaving 9 bases of the junction unmatched. This CDR3 has 16 residues. The germline gives CDR1 SGHNT, CDR2 YYREEE (reference sequence). CDR3 in DNA: TGTGCCAGCAGTTCTGTAGCGGGGGCCCCCACAGATACGCAGTATTTT. Its translation is CASSSVAGAPTDTQYF. The full variable domain, with the rest looked up from reference TRBV5-4 and TRBJ2-3, is ETGVTQSPTHLIKTRGQQVTLRCSSQSGHNTVSWYQQALGQGPQFIFQYYREEENGRGNFPPRFSGLQFPNYSSELNVNALELDDSALYLCASSSVAGAPTDTQYFGPGTRLTVL.